The T cell receptor beta chain under discussion was sequenced for a study of blood T cell repertoires in COVID-19. Across the study: Donors in the United States, Italy and Spain gave samples during acute or convalescent COVID-19.

The V end lost 3 bases, the J end lost 5 bases, and 6 bases lay between the germline ends. The germline CDR1 and CDR2 sequences are SGHDT and YYEEEE. This CDR3 comprises 13 residues. The data were produced by immunoSEQ multiplex PCR, yet TCRdb's version contains in-frame clones alone and is incomplete. Here the sample spans about 250,000 clones, about 85% being singletons. The source of this sequence is a man aged 18 to 35 with active or convalescent COVID-19. The sample taken for sequencing was peripheral blood. This chain connects TRBV5-6 to TRBJ1-6, with no clear D. The CDR3 DNA reads as TGTGCCAGCAGCTCAACACATAATTCACCCCTCCACTTT. Its translation is CASSSTHNSPLHF.